The sequence of this TCR beta chain was determined in a study of beta chain features in type 1 diabetes. Of the isolated RNA, all was reverse transcribed, and so the sequenced material was expressed TCRB transcripts. The method was immunoSEQ multiplex PCR; TCRdb's version includes in-frame clones alone and lacks a portion of them. Here the sample spans just over 150,000 clones, more than 9.5% being singletons. This clone came up a few times. What it binds is not known. Study-wide results and caveats: Cells carrying high TCR expression could end up over-represented when cDNA is sequenced. Possible PCR preference for shorter templates applied equally to patients and controls.

V lost 5 bases and J lost 1, with 14 bases in between. The CDR3 spans 16 residues. The sample was central memory CD4+ T cells from blood. The chain uses TRBV23-1 and TRBJ1-4; a weak D match, TRBD1 (5 bases). TRBV23-1 is recorded as an ORF, its role being uncertain. This TCR was sampled from a man between 18 and 29 years old in good health. Here the CDR3 reads CASSWNRQITNEKLFF. The CDR3 DNA reads TGCGCCAGCAGTTGGAACCGACAGATAACTAATGAAAAACTGTTTTTT.